The clone carrying this T cell receptor beta chain was observed a handful of times. The entry originates in a study of blood T cell repertoires in COVID-19. In the original workflow: Estimated nucleated cell counts came from reference gene primer amplification. Libraries were prepared by immunoSEQ multiplex PCR; TCRdb keeps only in-frame clonotypes and omits some of them. V and J calls and clone size are those listed in that table; D and trimming were worked out from the DNA. The sample has roughly 170,000 clones; 84% are singletons. The CDR3 spans 16 residues. The V gene's germline CDR1 is WSHSY and CDR2 SAAADI. The J segment lost 6 bases and the V segment lost 3 bases, leaving 8 bases of the junction unmatched.

The sequencing sample was made of peripheral blood. The receptor's source is a human donor in a cohort sampled during active COVID-19. The genes are TRBV10-2 and TRBJ1-5; 10 nucleotides agree with TRBD1. The CDR3 spells CASSEGGQGVFQPQHF. CDR3 sequence (DNA): TGCGCCAGCAGTGAAGGAGGACAGGGGGTATTTCAGCCCCAGCATTTT.